This TCR beta chain was obtained from a study of OX40 agonist ivuxolimab in advanced cancers. Study results and caveats: Among some nonresponders, normalized T-cell clonal expansion was also low.

As concerns this clone: The antigen is unknown.

This CDR3 region has 15 residues. The junction had 11 bases not matched to a gene; V was cut back by 6 bases and J by 8 bases. The germline CDR1 and CDR2 sequences are SNHLY and FYNNEI. TCRdb keeps only in-frame clones here, not all; method: immunoSEQ multiplex PCR. Of roughly 71,000 clones in the sample, about 88% are singletons; the top ten hold roughly 1%. The sequence came from an adult with an advanced solid tumor such as melanoma, head and neck, liver or kidney cancer. The rearrangement joins TRBV2 to TRBJ1-4; 8 bases are shared with TRBD1. Specimen: CD4+ or CD8+ T cells sorted from blood, collected in a trial of the OX40 agonist ivuxolimab. DNA for the CDR3: TGTGCCAGCAGGGGGACAGGCAAGAAGGGGGAAAAACTGTTTTTT. This sequence encodes CASRGTGKKGEKLFF.